Detailed here is one TCR beta chain. The libraries were made with immunoSEQ v3. Sequencing used immunoSEQ multiplex PCR; TCRdb keeps in-frame clones, though not all of them. The repertoire holds some 50,000 clones, with around three quarters as singletons. This entry is derived from a study of TIL therapy for anti-PD-1-resistant metastatic lung cancer. Time point reported: pre-treatment sample, taken before nivolumab and TIL therapy. CDR3 length: 15 residues. V gave up 6 bases and J gave up 5 bases; unmatched junction bases: 8. The germline V gene has CDR1 SGHAT and CDR2 FQNNGV. Sequenced material: blood, taken at baseline. This sequence was found in a man between 65 and 79 years old with non-small cell lung cancer. V usage is TRBV11-2 and J usage is TRBJ2-3, with 10 bases that match TRBD1. CDR3 region: CASRQPGQGIDTQYF. DNA of the CDR3: TGTGCCAGCAGACAACCGGGACAGGGGATAGATACGCAGTATTTT.